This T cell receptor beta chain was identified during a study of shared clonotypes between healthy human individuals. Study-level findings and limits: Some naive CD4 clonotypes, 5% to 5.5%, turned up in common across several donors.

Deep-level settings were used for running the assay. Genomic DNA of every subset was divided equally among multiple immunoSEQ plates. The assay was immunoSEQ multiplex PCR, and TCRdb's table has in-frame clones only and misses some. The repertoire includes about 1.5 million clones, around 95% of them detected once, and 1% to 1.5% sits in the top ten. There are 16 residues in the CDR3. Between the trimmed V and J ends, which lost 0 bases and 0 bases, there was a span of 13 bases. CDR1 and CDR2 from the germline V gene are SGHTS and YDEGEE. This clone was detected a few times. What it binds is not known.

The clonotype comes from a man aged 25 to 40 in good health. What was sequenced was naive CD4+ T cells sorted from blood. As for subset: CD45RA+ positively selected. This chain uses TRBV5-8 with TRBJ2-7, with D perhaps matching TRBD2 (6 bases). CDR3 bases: TGTGCCAGCAGCTTGGCCGGAGGGGTCCCCTCCTACGAGCAGTACTTC. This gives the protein CASSLAGGVPSYEQYF.